This T cell receptor (beta chain) derives from a study of shared clonotypes between healthy human individuals. About the study: The plates for each donor numbered three CD4 naive, three CD4 memory, two CD8 naive and one CD8 memory.

Points from the study as a whole: Between a few donors, naive CD4 clonotypes were shared at a level of approximately 5%. The authors expected sequencing depth to affect clonotype sharing among donors.

As to this clone: The antigen is not known.

TCRdb's copy holds only in-frame clones and misses some; the assay was immunoSEQ multiplex PCR. The sample has 1.6 million or so clones, 96% seen once. This TCR derives from a man aged 25-40 years in good health. Sequencing used naive CD4+ T cells sorted from blood. Subset given: CD45RA+ positively selected.

In DNA, the CDR3 is TGTGCCAGCAGCCACCGGGACCTCCCCCTGCCCTACAATGAGCAGTTCTTC. It yields the protein CASSHRDLPLPYNEQFF. This sequence joins TRBV7-8 and TRBJ2-1; tentatively, D is TRBD1 or TRBD2 (5 bases each). V shed 5 bases and J shed 2 bases, with 19 bases lying between them. The length of the CDR3 is 17 residues. The germline CDR1 and CDR2 sequences are SGHVS and FQNEAQ. Filled out from reference TRBV7-8 and TRBJ2-1, the complete variable domain reads GAGVSQSPRYKVAKRGQDVALRCDPISGHVSLFWYQQALGQGPEFLTYFQNEAQLDKSGLPSDRFFAERPEGSVSTLKIQRTQQEDSAVYLCASSHRDLPLPYNEQFFGPGTRLTVL.